These 22 T cell receptor beta chains were all obtained from the same sample, sequenced in a study of blood T cells in healthy people across ages. PCR was performed a second time for 7 to 11 cycles using a sample-barcoded 5' primer and a J-beta primer mix. Via MiXCR, TCRdb re-called the 5' RACE reads, giving one row per CDR3 protein. The sample holds about 1.8 million distinct CDR3 sequences; 40% to 55% are singletons and the top ten take more than 2%. The sequencing sample was made of blood. The origin of the receptors is a woman aged 35 to 49 in good health.

As regards this clonotype: A much larger clone sits a single nucleotide away, making a read error possible. The chain is built from TRBV29-1 and TRBJ2-5, with D unresolved. The CDR3 extends over 13 amino acids. Looked up from germline, CDR1 is SQVTM and CDR2 is ANQGSEA. The CDR3 sequence is CNVERSSQETQYF. The DNA of the CDR3 is TGCAACGTTGAAAGGTCTTCTCAAGAGACCCAGTACTTC.

This clonotype was picked up many times. This chain uses TRBV6-5 with TRBJ2-5; D unresolved. The CDR3 is 12 residues long. V gave up 4 bases and J gave up 2 bases, with 5 bases separating them. The germline CDR1 and CDR2 sequences are MNHEY and SVGAGI. In DNA form, the CDR3 reads TGTGCCAGCAGTTCCAGACAAGAGACCCAGTACTTC. This gives the protein CASSSRQETQYF.

This clonotype came up a few times. The gene calls are TRBV5-5 and TRBJ2-3; tentatively, D is TRBD2 (5 bases). CDR1 is SGHKS, CDR2 YYEKEE, per germline (reference sequence). The CDR3 consists of 14 residues. Trimming shortened V by 3 bases and J by 2 bases, and 10 bases separated the two germline ends. The CDR3: CASSSAGITDTQYF. The CDR3 DNA reads TGTGCCAGCAGCTCCGCCGGGATCACAGATACGCAGTATTTT.

On this clonotype: An end of the junction does not agree with germline; a read error may underlie this. This rearrangement joins TRBV14 to TRBJ1-6; a possible D gene is TRBD1 (6 bases). Germline loops: CDR1 SGHDN, CDR2 FVKESK. This CDR3 comprises 18 residues. CDR3 residues: CASRQDVYRDTNNSPLHF. The CDR3 region has the DNA TGTGCCAGCAGACAAGACGTGTACCGGGACACAAATAATTCACCCCTCCACTTT.

The chain couples TRBV2 to TRBJ2-5; D call uncertain. The CDR3 contains 13 residues. Deletions cut 5 bases from V and 3 bases from J, with 10 bases between. Germline V gene lookup returns CDR1 SNHLY and CDR2 FYNNEI. The CDR3 coding sequence is TGTGCCAGCAGTCGGGTAATCAAAGAGACCCAGTACTTC. This gives the protein CASSRVIKETQYF.

The chain links TRBV6-2 or TRBV6-3 to TRBJ2-1, with 10 bases lining up with TRBD1. The CDR3 extends over 13 amino acids. Trimming removed 11 bases from V and 5 bases from J; junction bases left unmatched: 6. The germline V gene has CDR1 MNHEY and CDR2 SVGEGT. The CDR3 sequence: CAGGTGVNNEQFF. CDR3 DNA sequence: TGTGCCGGAGGGACAGGGGTAAACAATGAGCAGTTCTTC.

The genes are TRBV6-2 or TRBV6-3 and TRBJ1-2; D is unresolved. The germline V gene has CDR1 MNHEY and CDR2 SVGEGT. V was trimmed by 6 bases and J by 5 bases, leaving 10 bases between them. The CDR3 spans 12 residues. CDR3 amino acids: CASRSGGYGYTF. DNA of the CDR3: TGTGCCAGCAGGTCGGGAGGTTATGGCTACACCTTC.

The V call is TRBV3-1, the J call TRBJ2-1; no definite D call. Germline V gene lookup returns CDR1 LGHDT and CDR2 YNNKEL (reference sequence). Trimming cost V 0 bases and J 13 bases, with 13 bases left between them. There are 13 residues in the CDR3. CDR3 nucleotides: TGTGCCAGCAGCCAAGAGATCTATACTGAACAGTTCTTC. Residues: CASSQEIYTEQFF.

This clonotype was found a few times. J is TRBJ2-5 and V is TRBV27; D perhaps matches TRBD1 (6 bases). V dropped 3 bases and J dropped 5 bases, with 13 bases sitting between them. Germline lookup yields CDR1 MNHEY and CDR2 SMNVEV (reference sequence). This CDR3 has 14 residues. CDR3 nucleotides: TGTGCCAGCAGTTTCCTGGACAGATGGGAGACCCAGTACTTC. It codes for CASSFLDRWETQYF.

This clonotype was picked up a small number of times. V is TRBV28 and J is TRBJ2-7; TRBD1 matches at 11 bases. This CDR3 comprises 15 residues. Per the germline V gene, CDR1 is MDHEN and CDR2 is SYDVKM. J lost 6 bases, V lost 2 bases, and 6 bases had no gene match. In DNA, the CDR3 is TGTGCCAGCAGTTTAGGCGGGACAGGGGGGCGCGAGCAGTACTTC. Translated: CASSLGGTGGREQYF.

This clonotype was picked up many times. V and J are TRBV11-2 and TRBJ2-1; D is perhaps TRBD2 (6 bases). Trimming removed 1 base from V and 4 bases from J, with 11 bases in between. The CDR3 is 15 amino acids. Germline assignment: CDR1 SGHAT and CDR2 FQNNGV. Written as DNA, the CDR3 is TGTGCCAGCAGCTTAGGCGGGACGGCTTACAATGAGCAGTTCTTC. This encodes CASSLGGTAYNEQFF.

The chain employs TRBV28 and TRBJ2-1; a weak D match, TRBD2 (5 bases). Trimming removed 7 bases from V and 3 bases from J, with 25 bases in between. CDR3 size: 18 residues. CDR1 and CDR2 from the germline V gene are MDHEN and SYDVKM. The CDR3 loop reads CASTSMGSDYGGYNEQFF. The CDR3 DNA sequence: TGTGCCAGCACCTCAATGGGCAGTGACTACGGCGGCTACAATGAGCAGTTCTTC.

The V gene is TRBV6-2 or TRBV6-3, the J gene TRBJ2-1; 13 positions agree with TRBD2. The CDR3 loop spans 19 amino acids. Trimming took 7 bases from V and 6 from J; bases not matched to a gene: 18. Germline CDR1 is MNHEY and CDR2 is SVGEGT. Here the CDR3 reads CASTGTLNPGTSGTNEQFF. Written as DNA, the CDR3 is TGTGCCAGCACCGGGACTCTCAATCCCGGGACTAGCGGGACCAATGAGCAGTTCTTC.

This clonotype was recorded a few times. The rearrangement joins TRBV6-5 to TRBJ2-1, with D perhaps matching TRBD1 (6 bases). Germline-derived CDR1 and CDR2 are MNHEY and SVGAGI. Trimming took off 2 bases at V and 4 bases at J, with 12 bases between the two ends. This CDR3 has 15 amino acids. Written as DNA, the CDR3 is TGTGCCAGCAGTTACGAGGACAGCCGATACAATGAGCAGTTCTTC. As protein: CASSYEDSRYNEQFF.

V is TRBV7-2 and J is TRBJ2-3; 9 bases fit TRBD1. V shed 5 bases and J 3 bases; nucleotides not matched to a gene: 6. Germline CDR1 SGHTA, CDR2 FQGNSA. The CDR3 length is 15 residues. CDR3 in amino acids: CASSPWDRETDTQYF. The CDR3 nucleotides are TGTGCCAGCAGCCCGTGGGACAGGGAAACAGATACGCAGTATTTT.

This clonotype has more than one count but fewer than ten. The chain uses TRBV12-3 or TRBV12-4 and TRBJ2-1, with TRBD2 identical over 8 bases. This CDR3 has 15 amino acids. V lost 5 bases and J lost 7; bases outside the gene matches: 10. CDR3: CASSVYGGAKNEQFF. CDR3 bases: TGTGCCAGCAGTGTGTACGGGGGGGCGAAAAATGAGCAGTTCTTC.

There are a few counts of this clonotype. The genes are TRBV20-1 and TRBJ2-1; D call uncertain. The CDR3 is 12 amino acids. The germline V gene encodes CDR1 DFQATT and CDR2 SNEGSKA (reference sequence). The V and J ends lost 2 bases and 5 bases respectively, with 7 bases between them. This CDR3 reads CSARSVNNEQFF. DNA of the CDR3: TGCAGTGCTAGATCAGTGAACAATGAGCAGTTCTTC.

The chain joins TRBV25-1 to TRBJ1-6; 9 nucleotides align to TRBD1. Germline V gene lookup returns CDR1 MGHDK and CDR2 SYGVNS. The CDR3 is 15 amino acids. Trimming cost V 3 bases and J 7 bases; bases outside gene matches: 4. The chain's CDR3 is CASSERGQGNSPLHF. The DNA of the CDR3 is TGTGCCAGCAGTGAGAGGGGACAGGGAAATTCACCCCTCCACTTT.

This clonotype has only one observation. This chain links TRBV7-9 with TRBJ2-1; tentative D call: TRBD1 (6 bases). Trimming removed 2 bases at V and 13 bases at J, with 18 bases between. The CDR3 totals 14 residues. Germline loops: CDR1 SEHNR, CDR2 FQNEAQ (reference sequence). CDR3 in DNA: TGTGCCAGCAGCTTACCGGACAGAGAAGAGACCCAGTTCTTC. Translated: CASSLPDREETQFF.

CDR3 amino acids: CSARQTSGFYNEQFF. The CDR3 region has the DNA TGCAGTGCTAGACAGACTAGCGGGTTCTACAATGAGCAGTTCTTC. The chain recombines TRBV20-1 with TRBJ2-1, with 10 bases fitting TRBD2. The V gene's germline CDR1 is DFQATT and CDR2 SNEGSKA (reference sequence). Unmatched junction bases numbered 4, after V lost 2 bases and J lost 3 bases. This CDR3 contains 15 residues.

This clonotype appeared a few times. The chain carries TRBV7-2 and TRBJ2-3; the D gene could be TRBD1 or TRBD2 (5 bases each). The CDR3 totals 14 residues. Looked up from germline, CDR1 is SGHTA and CDR2 is FQGNSA. V was trimmed by 5 bases and J by 6 bases, leaving 15 bases between them. CDR3 protein: CASSPGTHKDTQYF. DNA of the CDR3: TGTGCCAGCAGCCCCGGGACCCATAAGGATACGCAGTATTTT.

The chain carries TRBV9 and TRBJ1-1; 7 bases are a match to TRBD1. Germline V gene lookup returns CDR1 SGDLS and CDR2 YYNGEE. The CDR3 loop spans 16 amino acids. V lost 3 bases, J lost 0 bases, and 8 bases stayed unmatched. The CDR3 bases are TGTGCCAGCAGCGCCGACAGGGAGACGGTGAACACTGAAGCTTTCTTT. Protein product: CASSADRETVNTEAFF.